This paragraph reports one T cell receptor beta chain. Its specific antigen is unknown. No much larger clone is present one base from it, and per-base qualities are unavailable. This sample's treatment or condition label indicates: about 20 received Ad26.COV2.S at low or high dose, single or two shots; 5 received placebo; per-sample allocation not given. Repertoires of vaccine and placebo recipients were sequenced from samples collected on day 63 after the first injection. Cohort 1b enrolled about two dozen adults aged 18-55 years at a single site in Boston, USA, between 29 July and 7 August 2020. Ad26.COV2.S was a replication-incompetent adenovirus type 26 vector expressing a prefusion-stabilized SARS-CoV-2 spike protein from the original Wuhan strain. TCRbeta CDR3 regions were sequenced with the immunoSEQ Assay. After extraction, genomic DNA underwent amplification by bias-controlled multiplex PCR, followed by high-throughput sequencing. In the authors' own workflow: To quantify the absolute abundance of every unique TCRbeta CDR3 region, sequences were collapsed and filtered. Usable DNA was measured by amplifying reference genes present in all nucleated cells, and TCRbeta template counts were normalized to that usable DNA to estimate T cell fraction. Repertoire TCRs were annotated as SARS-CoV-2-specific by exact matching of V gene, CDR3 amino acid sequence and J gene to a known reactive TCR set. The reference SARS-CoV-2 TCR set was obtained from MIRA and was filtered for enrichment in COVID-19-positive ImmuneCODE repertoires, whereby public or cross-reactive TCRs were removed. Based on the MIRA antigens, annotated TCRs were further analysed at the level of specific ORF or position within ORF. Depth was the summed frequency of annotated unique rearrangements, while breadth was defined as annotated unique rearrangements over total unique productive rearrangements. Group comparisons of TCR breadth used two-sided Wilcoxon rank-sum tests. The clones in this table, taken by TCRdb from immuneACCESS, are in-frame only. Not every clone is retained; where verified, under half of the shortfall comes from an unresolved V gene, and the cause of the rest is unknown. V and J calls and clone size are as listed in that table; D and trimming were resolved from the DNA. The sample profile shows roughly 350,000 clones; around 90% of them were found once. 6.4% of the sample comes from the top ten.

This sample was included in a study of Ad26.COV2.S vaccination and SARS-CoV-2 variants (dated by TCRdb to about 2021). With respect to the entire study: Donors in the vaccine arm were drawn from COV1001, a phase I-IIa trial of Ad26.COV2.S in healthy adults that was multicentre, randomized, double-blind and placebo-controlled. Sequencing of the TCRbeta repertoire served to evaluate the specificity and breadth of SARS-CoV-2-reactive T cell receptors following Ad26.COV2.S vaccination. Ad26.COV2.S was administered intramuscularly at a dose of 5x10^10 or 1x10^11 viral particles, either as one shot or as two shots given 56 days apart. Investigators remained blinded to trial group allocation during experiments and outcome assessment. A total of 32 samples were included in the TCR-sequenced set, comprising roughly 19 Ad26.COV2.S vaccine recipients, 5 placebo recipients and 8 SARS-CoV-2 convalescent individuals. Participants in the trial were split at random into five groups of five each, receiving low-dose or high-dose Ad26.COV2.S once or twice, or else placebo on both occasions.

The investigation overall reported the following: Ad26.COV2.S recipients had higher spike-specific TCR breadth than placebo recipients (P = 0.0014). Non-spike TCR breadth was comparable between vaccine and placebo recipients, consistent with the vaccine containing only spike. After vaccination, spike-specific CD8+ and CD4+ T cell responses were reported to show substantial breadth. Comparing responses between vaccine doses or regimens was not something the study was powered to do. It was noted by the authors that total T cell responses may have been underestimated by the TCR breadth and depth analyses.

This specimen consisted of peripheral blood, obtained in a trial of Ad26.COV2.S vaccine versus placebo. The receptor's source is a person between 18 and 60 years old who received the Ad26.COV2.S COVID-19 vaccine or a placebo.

The DNA is as follows: TGTGCCAGCAGCTTATTACGGGGGGACACTGAAGCTTTCTTT. Its coded protein is CASSLLRGDTEAFF. The chain is assembled from TRBV7-3 and TRBJ1-1, with TRBD1 as a weak D call on 5 bases. The germline V gene encodes CDR1 SGHTA and CDR2 FQGTGA. The CDR3 covers 14 residues, taking in both the cysteine and the phenylalanine. The DNA shown is the 42-base CDR3, in frame from base 1. The germline ends are 10 bases apart after V is trimmed by 2 bases and J by 3 bases. This CDR3, with the reference TRBV7-3 and TRBJ1-1 proteins standing in past its ends, gives the full variable domain GAGVSQTPSNKVTEKGKYVELRCDPISGHTALYWYRQSLGQGPEFLIYFQGTGAADDSGLPNDRFFAVRPEGSVSTLKIQRTERGDSAVYLCASSLLRGDTEAFFGQGTRLTVV.